This T cell receptor (beta chain) was sequenced for a study of blood T cell repertoires in COVID-19. Study information: The origin of the acute and convalescent COVID-19 samples was the United States, Italy and Spain.

Trimming stripped 3 bases from V and 4 bases from J, with 16 bases between. The CDR3 extends over 17 amino acids. The V gene's germline CDR1 is MDHEN and CDR2 SYDVKM. Participant-given clinical history determined each cohort assignment. This table comes from immunoSEQ multiplex PCR, and its TCRdb copy is limited to in-frame clones, with some not included. The data contain roughly 230,000 clones, approximately 81% of them singletons. V gene TRBV28 combines with J gene TRBJ1-6; possibly TRBD1 for D (5 bases). Input material: PBMCs or T cells enriched from blood (not recorded which). The receptor's source is a woman between 50 and 59 years old who had been exposed to COVID-19. The chain's CDR3 is CASSFTGRAHYNSPLHF. The CDR3 bases are TGTGCCAGCAGTTTTACAGGCAGGGCTCATTATAATTCACCCCTCCACTTT.